This is a list of T cell receptor beta chains from one sample in a study of control samples from healthy donors and cancer patients. The repertoire was sequenced with immunoSEQ multiplex PCR; TCRdb's copy has only in-frame clones and lacks some. The sample includes about 130,000 clones, 90% of them seen just once. The sequencing sample was made of blood. Receptors were obtained from a man aged 18 to 29 in good health. Both conserved end residues are part of each CDR3. Each record gives: J gene, V gene, clone size, D gene, CDR3 DNA, CDR3 protein. The D gene is left open where the match is weak. Where a row states a size, it is once, few, many or the class of an expanded clone; other rows omit it.

>TRBJ1-3|TRBV4-1|-|TRBD1
TGCGCCAGCAGCCAACCGACAGGGGAGTCTGGAAACACCATATATTTT
CASSQPTGESGNTIYF
>TRBJ1-2|TRBV10-1|-|-
TGCGCCAGCAGTGAGAGGGTGGTTGGCTATGGCTACACCTTC
CASSERVVGYGYTF
>TRBJ1-3|TRBV5-6|-|-
TGTGCCAGCAGCTGGGTGGCTGGAAACACCATATATTTT
CASSWVAGNTIYF
>TRBJ1-4|TRBV19|-|-
TGTGCCAGTAGGAGGAGCGAAAAACTGTTTTTT
CASRRSEKLFF
>TRBJ1-4|TRBV10-3|-|TRBD1
TGTGCCATCAGTGCTGACAGGGAGGGCGAAAAACTGTTTTTT
CAISADREGEKLFF
>TRBJ1-1|TRBV12-3/TRBV12-4|-|-
TGTGCCAGCAGCCCCACTGCGAACACTGAAGCTTTCTTT
CASSPTANTEAFF
>TRBJ1-1|TRBV10-1|-|-
TGCGCCAGCAGTGACCAGGGGAGTGAAGCTTTCTTT
CASSDQGSEAFF
>TRBJ1-1|TRBV6-5|few|-
TGTGCCAGCAGCCGCCAGGGGACTGAAGCTTTCTTT
CASSRQGTEAFF
>TRBJ2-3|TRBV11-2|-|TRBD2
TGTGCCAGCAGCCTACCTGCGGGGGGGCTAGATACGCAGTATTTT
CASSLPAGGLDTQYF
>TRBJ2-5|TRBV27|-|-
TGTGCCAGCAGTGCACCGGGACGGGAAGAGACCCAGTACTTC
CASSAPGREETQYF
>TRBJ2-5|TRBV4-3|-|TRBD1
TGCGCCAGCAGCCAAGCAGGACAGGGGAAGGGGGAGACCCAGTACTTC
CASSQAGQGKGETQYF
>TRBJ1-1|TRBV7-9|few|-
TGTGCCAGCAGCTTAGAAGGGGTACGTACGGAAGCTTTCTTT
CASSLEGVRTEAFF
>TRBJ2-5|TRBV28|-|TRBD1
TGTGCCAGCAGTCGGGACAGGCGGAGGGAGACCCAGTACTTC
CASSRDRRRETQYF
>TRBJ2-1|TRBV7-3|-|-
TGTGCCAGCAGCTTTGGGGGTGACCTCTCGGAGCAGTTCTTC
CASSFGGDLSEQFF
>TRBJ1-3|TRBV7-9|-|-
TGTGCCAGCAGCTTAGTAGGGGACACCATATATTTT
CASSLVGDTIYF
>TRBJ1-5|TRBV10-1|few|-
TGCGCCAGCAGTGAGTTTAAGGGACAAAGAAATCAGCCCCAGCATTTT
CASSEFKGQRNQPQHF
>TRBJ1-6|TRBV7-9|-|-
TGTGCCAGCAGCCCATTGAGGGACGGGAATTCACCCCTCCACTTT
CASSPLRDGNSPLHF
>TRBJ2-1|TRBV9|-|-
TGTGCCAGCAGCGTAGAGGCTAGCTCCTACAATGAGCAGTTCTTC
CASSVEASSYNEQFF
>TRBJ2-5|TRBV28|once|-
TGTGCCAGCAGTTTAGGGGTCTGGGAGACCCAGTACTTC
CASSLGVWETQYF
>TRBJ2-1|TRBV24-1|-|-
TGTGCCACCAGTGATTTGGGGGGCAACCACAATGAGCAGTTCTTC
CATSDLGGNHNEQFF
>TRBJ1-5|TRBV7-9|-|TRBD1
TGTGCCAGCAGCTTAGGACAGGGGGGACAGCCCCAGCATTTT
CASSLGQGGQPQHF
>TRBJ1-6|TRBV9|-|-
TGTGCCAGCAGCGTAGGGGGGGGAGACGCCCTCCACTTT
CASSVGGGDALHF
>TRBJ1-1|TRBV24-1|once|TRBD1
TGTGCCGCGACAGGGCTTGAAGCTTTCTTT
CAATGLEAFF
>TRBJ2-7|TRBV7-6|-|-
TGTGCCAGCAGCTTAGAACAGACGATCACCTACGAGCAGTACTTC
CASSLEQTITYEQYF
>TRBJ1-1|TRBV4-1|-|-
TGCGCCAGCAGCCGGCCCGACACCGGTGGAACTGAAGCTTTCTTT
CASSRPDTGGTEAFF
>TRBJ2-3|TRBV12-3/TRBV12-4|-|TRBD1
TGTGCCAGCAGTTTGGGCAGGGGGGATACGCAGTATTTT
CASSLGRGDTQYF
>TRBJ2-2|TRBV15|-|-
TGTGCCACCAGCAGAGAGCGGCCCGGAGCTGGGGACACCGGGGAGCTGTTTTTT
CATSRERPGAGDTGELFF